This TCR beta chain was identified in a study of T-cell reconstitution after alpha-beta-depleted transplantation in children. Study-level findings and limits: Several hundred expanded graft clones reportedly supplied alpha-beta T cells about two months after transplant. The authors attributed T-cell counts and diversity one year after transplant mostly to newly produced T cells. Elevated TCRbeta diversity at day 60 was traced, in some patients, to surviving recipient T cells and thymic progenitors.

TCRbeta library preparation incorporated unique molecular identifiers. From the PCR reads, TCRdb called clonotypes with MiXCR, one entry per CDR3 protein. The data contain 530,000 or so distinct CDR3 sequences, 27% of them singletons. V lost 5 bases and J lost 1, with 26 bases in between. The CDR3 has 19 amino acids. Germline CDR1 and CDR2: PRHDT and FYEKMQ (reference sequence). In this sample, this clonotype turned up a few times. Its cognate antigen is unknown. The input for sequencing was PBMCs, taken before TCRalphabeta/CD19-depleted stem cell transplant. V and J are TRBV13 and TRBJ2-5, with a tentative D call TRBD2 (6 bases). The receptor comes from a boy under three years old with Wiskott-Aldrich syndrome, due to receive a stem cell transplant. The CDR3 region is CASSPRPSASWGVQETQYF. In nucleotides, the CDR3 is TGTGCCAGCAGCCCACGCCCTAGCGCTTCTTGGGGCGTCCAAGAGACCCAGTACTTC.